The T cell receptor (beta chain) described here comes from a study of cytomegalovirus exposure and HLA in healthy donors. In the study overall: An earlier analysis identified approximately 120 million unique TCR beta sequences in 170 million or so T cells. Of the donors genotyped, several hundred in all, over 80% fell in the Caucasian-associated ancestry cluster.

Study-level results: Available immune exposure information was restricted to CMV serostatus only. The authors listed over 150 TCR beta chains as cytomegalovirus-associated.

From germline, CDR1 is LGHNA and CDR2 YSLEER. The length of the CDR3 is 16 residues. V gave up 2 bases and J gave up 3 bases, with 11 bases separating them. PCR was performed using 60 Vbeta and 13 Jbeta primers. Produced via immunoSEQ multiplex PCR; TCRdb's table is partial and in-frame only. The table shows some 98,000 clones, with under 75% occurring only once. As for this clone: What it binds is not known.

The sample was PBMCs. The TCR comes from a man aged 50 or older in good health and CMV-seronegative. The chain links TRBV4-3 to TRBJ2-6; D gene unclear. Here the CDR3 DNA reads TGCGCCAGCAGCCAATCCCGTCTGAGTGGGGCCAACGTCCTGACTTTC. It yields the protein CASSQSRLSGANVLTF.